This T cell receptor (beta chain) was recovered during a study of low-dose radiotherapy and immunotherapy resistance in tumors. Study context: Intravenous cyclophosphamide at 200 mg/m2 preceded radiation and immunotherapy by one day, every two weeks. Starting cycle 1 day 1, oral aspirin 300 mg was given daily for four cycles.

This clonotype was recorded at least ten times. Germline loops: CDR1 SEHNR, CDR2 FQNEAQ (reference sequence). The CDR3 has 16 residues. With 5 bases clipped from V and 4 bases from J, the junction kept 12 bases outside the gene matches. Time point in this sample: before trial treatment. Patients eligible had advanced solid tumors without tumor-infiltrating lymphocytes. The PCR that amplified TCRs ran for approximately 18 cycles, relying on a constant-region primer and a V-primer adapter. Isolated mRNA underwent amplification by in vitro transcription. TCRdb re-analysed the reads in MiXCR, keeping a single row per CDR3 protein. The sample has about 50,000 distinct CDR3 sequences; 10% to 15% are singletons.

The sequencing here drew on PBMCs, taken before treatment. This sequence originates from a female donor with ovarian cancer. The chain employs TRBV7-9 and TRBJ2-7; 9 bases align to TRBD1. CDR3 residues: CASSPLPGQGTYEQYF. The DNA of the CDR3 is TGTGCCAGCAGCCCGCTCCCGGGACAGGGAACTTACGAGCAGTACTTC.